The clone carrying this T cell receptor beta chain occurred a few times. Its antigen is still unknown. V dropped 1 base and J dropped 2 bases, with 9 bases sitting between them. This CDR3 region has 14 residues. Germline V gene lookup returns CDR1 SGHVS and CDR2 FQNEAQ. This sample is part of a study of T cells in Graves' hyperthyroidism and ophthalmopathy. Whole-study findings and limits: Researchers report that a 13 V-J model separated ophthalmopathy from stable hyperthyroidism.

The TCR beta CDR3 regions underwent amplification using RNA transcripts as the source. With the HTBI primer set, the TCR CDR3 went through a first round of RT-PCR. TCRdb called the multiplex PCR reads again in MiXCR, with one record for every CDR3 protein. The sample shows approximately 430,000 distinct CDR3 sequences, 15% to 19% of them seen only once. Thyroid ultrasound, orbital computed tomography, clinical symptoms, and serum thyroxine and TRAb underpinned diagnoses. Fresh peripheral blood, around 9.2 ml of it, supplied the PBMCs. The TCR sequence derives from a young woman with Graves' hyperthyroidism. Sequencing used blood. The chain carries TRBV7-8 and TRBJ2-7; D ambiguous. The CDR3 loop reads CASSLGKDAYEQYF. The CDR3, as DNA: TGTGCCAGCAGCTTAGGGAAGGACGCCTACGAGCAGTACTTC.